Listed here is a single TCR beta chain. Its specificity is not known. These data come from a study of cytomegalovirus exposure and HLA in healthy donors. General study results and limits: A later analysis showed HLA-associated TCR beta chains outstripping equally common others in clonal expansion. Most TCR beta V segments were productive about 87% or about 30% of the time in an earlier analysis.

The PCR employed 60 Vbeta primers together with 13 Jbeta primers. Profiling relied on immunoSEQ multiplex PCR, and the TCRdb table lists in-frame clones only, not all of them. The profile covers some 130,000 clones, with about 82% appearing a single time and 4.5% to 5% taken by the ten largest. When sampled, the donors appeared nominally healthy, though they likely had unrecorded immune exposures. Germline values: CDR1 SEHNR, CDR2 FQNEAQ (reference sequence). CDR3 length: 12 residues. Trimming stripped 0 bases from V and 5 bases from J, with 5 bases between. This chain uses TRBV7-9 with TRBJ2-7; D is uncertain. The clonotype originates from a man younger than 45 in good health. Sequencing used PBMCs. CDR3 sequence: CASSLAGHEQYF. In DNA, the CDR3 is TGTGCCAGCAGCTTAGCGGGCCACGAGCAGTACTTC.